A single TCR beta chain is shown here with its context. What it binds is not known. This entry is derived from a study of blood T cells in healthy people across ages. Findings of the study overall: The lack of PBMC sorting stopped any conclusive naive versus antigen-experienced comparison.

The germline V gene has CDR1 SGHTA and CDR2 FQGNSA. The CDR3 is made up of 15 amino acids. V was pared by 1 base and J by 2 bases, with 12 bases between. Next came a second PCR, run for about 7 to 12 cycles, which used a sample-barcoded 5' primer along with a J-beta primer mix. TCRdb redid the calling of the 5' RACE reads with MiXCR, one entry per CDR3 protein. The data show 1,300,000 or so distinct CDR3 sequences, 59% seen once. The TCR sequence derives from a young man in good health. The chain recombines TRBV7-2 with TRBJ2-7; D ambiguous. Sample: blood. DNA of the CDR3: TGTGCCAGCAGCTTAGGGGCTGGGAATGCCTACGAGCAGTACTTC. Encoded protein: CASSLGAGNAYEQYF.